This TCR beta chain was profiled in a study of breast tumors, draining lymph nodes, adjacent tissues. The lymph nodes were axillary draining lymph nodes from breast cancer patients. A note on this clonotype: Its antigen remains unidentified.

TCRdb re-called the multiplex PCR reads with MiXCR, one entry per CDR3 protein. The table shows 150,000 to 250,000 distinct CDR3 sequences, with 31% occurring only once. General study findings and limits: Findings are consistent with lymph node origin and intratumoral expansion of most tumor T cells. Tumor repertoires ranked between lymph nodes and nontumor tissue in diversity, with V and J gene preferences. Data only fit, rather than demonstrated, lymph node origin of most tumor T cells.

Germline lookup yields CDR1 SGDLS and CDR2 YYNGEE. CDR3 length: 17 residues. V was trimmed by 3 bases and J by 2 bases, leaving 19 bases between them. Sequencing used axillary lymph node tissue. The rearrangement links TRBV9 to TRBJ2-3; D may be TRBD1 or TRBD2 (5 bases each). The source is a female donor with breast cancer. Some clones in this sample may be carry-over from other donors' samples. CDR3 residues: CASSALRAGTPTDTQYF. The DNA for the CDR3 is TGTGCCAGCAGCGCACTCAGGGCAGGGACCCCCACAGATACGCAGTATTTT.